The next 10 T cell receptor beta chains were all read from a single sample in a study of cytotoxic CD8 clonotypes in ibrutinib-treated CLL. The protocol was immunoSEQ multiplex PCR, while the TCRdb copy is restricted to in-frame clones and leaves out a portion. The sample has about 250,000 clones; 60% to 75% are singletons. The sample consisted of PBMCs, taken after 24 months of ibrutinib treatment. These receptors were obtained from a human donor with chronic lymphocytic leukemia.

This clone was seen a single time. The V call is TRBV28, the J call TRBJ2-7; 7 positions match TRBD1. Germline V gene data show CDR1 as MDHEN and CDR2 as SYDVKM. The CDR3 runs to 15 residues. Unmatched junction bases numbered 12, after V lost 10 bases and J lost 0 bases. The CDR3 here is CATISRDSISYEQYF. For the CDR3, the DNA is TGTGCCACCATTTCTCGGGACAGTATCTCCTACGAGCAGTACTTC. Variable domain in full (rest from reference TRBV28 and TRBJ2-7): DVKVTQSSRYLVKRTGEKVFLECVQDMDHENMFWYRQDPGLGLRLIYFSYDVKMKEKGDIPEGYSVSREKKERFSLILESASTNQTSMYLCATISRDSISYEQYFGPGTRLTVT.

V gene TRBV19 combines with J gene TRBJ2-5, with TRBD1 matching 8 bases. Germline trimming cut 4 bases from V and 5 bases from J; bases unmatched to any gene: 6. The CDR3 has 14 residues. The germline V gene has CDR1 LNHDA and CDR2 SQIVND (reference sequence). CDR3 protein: CASSTRTGRETQYF. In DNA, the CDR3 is TGTGCCAGTAGTACTCGGACAGGGAGGGAGACCCAGTACTTC. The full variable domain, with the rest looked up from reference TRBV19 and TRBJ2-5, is DGGITQSPKYLFRKEGQNVTLSCEQNLNHDAMYWYRQDPGQGLRLIYYSQIVNDFQKGDIAEGYSVSREKKESFPLTVTSAQKNPTAFYLCASSTRTGRETQYFGPGTRLLVL.

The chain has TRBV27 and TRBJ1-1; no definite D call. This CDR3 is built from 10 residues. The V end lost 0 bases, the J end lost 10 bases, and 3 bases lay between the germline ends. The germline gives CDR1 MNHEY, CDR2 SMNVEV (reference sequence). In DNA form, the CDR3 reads TGTGCCAGCAGTTTATCCCCAGCTTTCTTT. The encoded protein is CASSLSPAFF.

The CDR3 DNA sequence: TGTGCCACCAGCAGAGTAGATGTGGGTGATGATCAGCCCCAGCATTTT. This translates into CATSRVDVGDDQPQHF. V gene TRBV15 combines with J gene TRBJ1-5; no reliable D call. Trimming shortened V by 1 base and J by 5 bases, and 15 bases separated the two germline ends. This CDR3 is built from 16 residues. The germline CDR1 and CDR2 sequences are LNHNV and YYDKDF (reference sequence).

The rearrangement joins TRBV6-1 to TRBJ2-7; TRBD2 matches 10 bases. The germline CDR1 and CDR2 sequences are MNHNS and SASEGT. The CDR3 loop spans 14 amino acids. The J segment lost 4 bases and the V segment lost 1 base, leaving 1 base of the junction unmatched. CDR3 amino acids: CASSEEGLAYEQYF. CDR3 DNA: TGTGCCAGCAGTGAAGAGGGACTAGCGTACGAGCAGTACTTC.

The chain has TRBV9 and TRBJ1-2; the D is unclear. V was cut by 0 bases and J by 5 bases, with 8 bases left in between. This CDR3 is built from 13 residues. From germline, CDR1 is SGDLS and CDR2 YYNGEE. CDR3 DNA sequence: TGTGCCAGCAGCGTAGTTTCAGGATATGGCTACACCTTC. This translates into CASSVVSGYGYTF.

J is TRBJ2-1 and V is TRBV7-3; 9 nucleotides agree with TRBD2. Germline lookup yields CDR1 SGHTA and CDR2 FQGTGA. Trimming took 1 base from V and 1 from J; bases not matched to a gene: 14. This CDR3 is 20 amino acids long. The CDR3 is CASSLKLGGAREGSYNEQFF. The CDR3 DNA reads TGTGCCAGCAGCTTAAAGCTGGGTGGTGCGCGGGAGGGTTCCTACAATGAGCAGTTCTTC.

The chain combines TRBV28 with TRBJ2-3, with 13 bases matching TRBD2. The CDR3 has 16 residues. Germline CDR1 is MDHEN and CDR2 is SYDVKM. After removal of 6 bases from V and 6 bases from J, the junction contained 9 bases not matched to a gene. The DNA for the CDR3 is TGTGCCAGCAGCCCAACTAGCGGGAGGGCCTCGGATACGCAGTATTTT. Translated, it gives CASSPTSGRASDTQYF.

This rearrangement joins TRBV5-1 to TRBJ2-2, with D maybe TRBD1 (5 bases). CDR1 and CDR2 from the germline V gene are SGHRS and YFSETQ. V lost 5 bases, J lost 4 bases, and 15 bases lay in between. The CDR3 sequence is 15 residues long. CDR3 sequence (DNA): TGCGCCAGCAGAGTGGCACAGGCCGGCACCGGGGAGCTGTTTTTT. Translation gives CASRVAQAGTGELFF.

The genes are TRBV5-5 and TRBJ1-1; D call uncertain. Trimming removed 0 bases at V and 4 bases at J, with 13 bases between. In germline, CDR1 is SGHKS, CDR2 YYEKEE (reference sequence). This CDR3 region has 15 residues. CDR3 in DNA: TGTGCCAGCAGCTTGGTGGCCACCCCCAGCACTGAAGCTTTCTTT. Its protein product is CASSLVATPSTEAFF. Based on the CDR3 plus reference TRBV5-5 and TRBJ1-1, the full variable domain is DAGVTQSPTHLIKTRGQQVTLRCSPISGHKSVSWYQQVLGQGPQFIFQYYEKEERGRGNFPDRFSARQFPNYSSELNVNALLLGDSALYLCASSLVATPSTEAFFGQGTRLTVV.